This T cell receptor beta chain was identified during a study of blood T cell repertoires in COVID-19. Germline V lookup: CDR1 SGDLS, CDR2 YYNGEE. This CDR3 has 20 residues. The trim removed 1 base at V and 7 bases at J, leaving 23 bases unmatched. This table comes from immunoSEQ multiplex PCR, and its TCRdb copy is limited to in-frame clones, with some not included. The table includes more than 95,000 clones, 86% detected once. The source of this sequence is a woman aged 55-69 years in a cohort sampled during active or convalescent COVID-19. The sample consisted of peripheral blood. The chain links TRBV9 to TRBJ1-5; 7 bases are shared with TRBD1. CDR3 nucleotides: TGTGCCAGCAGCGTATCTGGTCAGGGGGATCTTGAAGTTGATCAGCAGCCCCAGCATTTT. Its protein is CASSVSGQGDLEVDQQPQHF.